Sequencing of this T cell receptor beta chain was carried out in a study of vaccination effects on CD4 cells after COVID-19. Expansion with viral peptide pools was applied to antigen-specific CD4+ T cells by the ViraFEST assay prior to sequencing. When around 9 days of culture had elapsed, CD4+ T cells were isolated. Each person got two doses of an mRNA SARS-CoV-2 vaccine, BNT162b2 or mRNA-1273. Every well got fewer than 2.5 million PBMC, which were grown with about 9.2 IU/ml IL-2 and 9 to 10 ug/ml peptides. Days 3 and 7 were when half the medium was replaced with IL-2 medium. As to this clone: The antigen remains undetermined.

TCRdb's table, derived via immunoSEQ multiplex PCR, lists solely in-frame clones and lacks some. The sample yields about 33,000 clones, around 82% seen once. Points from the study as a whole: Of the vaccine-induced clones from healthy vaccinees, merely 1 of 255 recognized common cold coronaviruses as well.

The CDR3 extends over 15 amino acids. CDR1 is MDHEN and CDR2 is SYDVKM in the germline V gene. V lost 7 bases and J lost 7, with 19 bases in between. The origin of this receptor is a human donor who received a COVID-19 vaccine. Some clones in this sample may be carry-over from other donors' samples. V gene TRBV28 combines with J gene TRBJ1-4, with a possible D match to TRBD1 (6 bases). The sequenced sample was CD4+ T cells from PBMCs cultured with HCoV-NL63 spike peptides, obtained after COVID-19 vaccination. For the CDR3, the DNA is TGTGCCAGCACCGCCGAGGGAGGGGGTGTTGAAAAACTGTTTTTT. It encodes CASTAEGGGVEKLFF.